Listed below are T cell receptor beta chains from one sample, sequenced in a study of CXCR3-negative and CXCR3-positive naive CD8 T cells. From its re-call of the 5' RACE reads, TCRdb lists each CDR3 protein once, without DNA. This sample's table reports some 150,000 distinct CDR3 sequences. Sequencing was carried out using naive CXCR3+ CD8+ T cells from blood. Receptor source: a human donor in good health. Some clones in this sample may be carry-over from other donors' samples. Each CDR3 is given with its conserved first and last residue.

TRBJ1-6 | TRBV5-1 | CASSFTGTGGASYNSPLHF
TRBJ2-4 | TRBV7-2 | CASSPGRGLNIQYF
TRBJ2-1 | TRBV5-1 | CASSPFTSGGYNEQFF
TRBJ2-7 | TRBV20-1 | CSAREISFVSYEQYF
TRBJ2-5 | TRBV28 | CASSSRLAGFRGTQYF
TRBJ2-6 | TRBV6-5 | CASSWDRGAGANVLTF
TRBJ2-1 | TRBV28 | CASSLERQVNEQFF
TRBJ2-5 | TRBV4-3 | CASSPGRERETQYF
TRBJ1-5 | TRBV7-8 | CASSWDSNQPQHF
TRBJ2-3 | TRBV29-1 | CSVNGQGINTDTQYF
TRBJ2-7 | TRBV20-1 | CSAPSGWEQYF
TRBJ2-1 | TRBV28 | CASSSLGGALYNEQFF
TRBJ2-7 | TRBV11-1 | CASSLISGSREQYF
TRBJ2-3 | TRBV7-3 | CASSAGLFSTDSQYF
TRBJ2-7 | TRBV29-1 | CSVEVQGSRSHEQYF
TRBJ2-7 | TRBV7-6 | CASSPGAGAYEPYF
TRBJ2-3 | TRBV2 | CASSEPLGADTQYF
TRBJ1-1 | TRBV4-3 | CASSQGRRNTEAFF
TRBJ2-1 | TRBV19 | CASSIGAEQFF
TRBJ2-1 | TRBV12-3/TRBV12-4 | CASSLGKYNEQFF
TRBJ1-1 | TRBV12-5 | CASGLTDTEAFF
TRBJ2-7 | TRBV6-5 | CASSYGFGTELYF
TRBJ1-1 | TRBV7-2 | CASSFGPAGAEAFF
TRBJ2-1 | TRBV29-1 | CSVEELLAGGTNEQFF